This T cell receptor (beta chain) was documented in a study of blood T cells in healthy people across ages. The second PCR ran about 6 to 11 cycles with a sample-barcoded 5' primer and J-beta primers. TCRdb redid the calling of the 5' RACE reads with MiXCR, one entry per CDR3 protein. The sample includes 700,000 to 950,000 distinct CDR3 sequences, roughly 47% of them seen just once. V trimming: 4 bases; J trimming: 13 bases; junction bases outside the gene matches: 6. This CDR3 region has 12 residues. The germline CDR1 and CDR2 sequences are SGHNT and YYREEE (reference sequence). Study conclusions and caveats: Diversity figures based on one million T cells were deemed too low.

Donors were systemically healthy Caucasian individuals from Russia aged about 6 to 100 years. For this clonotype: Its antigen is undetermined.

The receptor comes from a woman aged 55-69 years in good health. The J gene is TRBJ1-4, the V gene TRBV5-4; 8 nucleotides line up with TRBD1. The sample taken for sequencing was blood. CDR3 residues: CASSQTGERLFF. The CDR3 region has the DNA TGTGCCAGCAGCCAGACAGGGGAGAGACTGTTTTTT.